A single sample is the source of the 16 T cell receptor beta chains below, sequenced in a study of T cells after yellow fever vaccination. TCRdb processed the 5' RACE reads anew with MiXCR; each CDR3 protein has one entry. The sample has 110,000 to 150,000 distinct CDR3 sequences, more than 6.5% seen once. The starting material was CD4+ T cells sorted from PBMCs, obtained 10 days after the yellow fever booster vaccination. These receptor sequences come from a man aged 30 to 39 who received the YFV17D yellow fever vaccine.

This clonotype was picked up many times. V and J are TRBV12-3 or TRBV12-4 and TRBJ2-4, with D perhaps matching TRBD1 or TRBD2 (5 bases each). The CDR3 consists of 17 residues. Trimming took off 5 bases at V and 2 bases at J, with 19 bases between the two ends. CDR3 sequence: CASSVSGMGDTKNIQYF. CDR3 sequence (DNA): TGTGCCAGCAGTGTCTCAGGGATGGGGGATACCAAAAACATTCAGTACTTC.

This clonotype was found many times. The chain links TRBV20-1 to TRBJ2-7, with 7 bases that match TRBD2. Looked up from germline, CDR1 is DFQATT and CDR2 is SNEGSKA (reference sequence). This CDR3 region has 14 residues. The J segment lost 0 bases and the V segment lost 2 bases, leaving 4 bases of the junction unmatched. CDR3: CSARLAVFSYEQYF. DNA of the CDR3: TGCAGTGCTAGACTAGCGGTATTCTCCTACGAGCAGTACTTC.

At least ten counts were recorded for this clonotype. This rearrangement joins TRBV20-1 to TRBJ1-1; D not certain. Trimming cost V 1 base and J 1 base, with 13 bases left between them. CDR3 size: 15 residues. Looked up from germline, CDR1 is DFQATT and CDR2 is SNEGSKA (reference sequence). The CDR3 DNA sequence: TGCAGTGCTAGAGCCAGCGGACGGGGGAACACTGAAGCTTTCTTT. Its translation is CSARASGRGNTEAFF.

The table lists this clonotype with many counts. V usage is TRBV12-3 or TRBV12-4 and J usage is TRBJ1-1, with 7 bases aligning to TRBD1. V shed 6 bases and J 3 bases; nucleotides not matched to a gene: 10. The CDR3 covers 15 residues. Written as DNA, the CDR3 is TGTGCCAGCAGCCCCAGCGGACAGGTCTACACTGAAGCTTTCTTT. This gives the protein CASSPSGQVYTEAFF.

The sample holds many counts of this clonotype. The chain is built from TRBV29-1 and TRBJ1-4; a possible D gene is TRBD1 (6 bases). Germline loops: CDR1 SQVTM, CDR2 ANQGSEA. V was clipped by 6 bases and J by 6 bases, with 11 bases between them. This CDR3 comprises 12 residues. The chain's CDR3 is CSVKQGDEKLFF. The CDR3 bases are TGCAGCGTAAAACAGGGAGATGAAAAACTGTTTTTT.

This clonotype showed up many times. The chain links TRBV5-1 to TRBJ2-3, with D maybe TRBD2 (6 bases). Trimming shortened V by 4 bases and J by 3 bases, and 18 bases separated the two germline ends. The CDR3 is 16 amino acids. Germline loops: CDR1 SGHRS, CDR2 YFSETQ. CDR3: CASSASIAEGTDTQYF. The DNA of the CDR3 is TGCGCCAGCAGCGCAAGCATAGCGGAAGGTACAGATACGCAGTATTTT.

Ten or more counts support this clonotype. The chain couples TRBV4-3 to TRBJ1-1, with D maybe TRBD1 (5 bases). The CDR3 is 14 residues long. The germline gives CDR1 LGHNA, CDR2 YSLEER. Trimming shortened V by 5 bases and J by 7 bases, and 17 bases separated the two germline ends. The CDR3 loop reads CASSTQPGTHEAFF. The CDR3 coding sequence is TGCGCCAGCAGCACCCAACCAGGGACGCATGAAGCTTTCTTT.

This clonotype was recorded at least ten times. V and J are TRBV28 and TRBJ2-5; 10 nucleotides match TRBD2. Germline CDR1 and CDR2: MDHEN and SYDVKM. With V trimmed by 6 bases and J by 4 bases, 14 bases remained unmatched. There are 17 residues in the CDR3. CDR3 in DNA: TGTGCCAGCAGCCCTACTAGCGGGGCATTCACTGGAGAGACCCAGTACTTC. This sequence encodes CASSPTSGAFTGETQYF.

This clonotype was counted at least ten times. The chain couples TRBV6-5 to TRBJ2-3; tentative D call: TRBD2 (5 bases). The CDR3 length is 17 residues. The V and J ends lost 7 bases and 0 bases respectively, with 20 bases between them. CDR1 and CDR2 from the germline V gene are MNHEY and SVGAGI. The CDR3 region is CASNKMGRGTSTDTQYF. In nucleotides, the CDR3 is TGTGCCAGCAACAAGATGGGCCGGGGTACGAGCACAGATACGCAGTATTTT.

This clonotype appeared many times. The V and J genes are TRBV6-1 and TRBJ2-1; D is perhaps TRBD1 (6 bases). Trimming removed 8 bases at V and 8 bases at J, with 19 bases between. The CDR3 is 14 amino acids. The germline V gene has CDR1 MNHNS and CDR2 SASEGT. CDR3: CASSTQYRADEQFF. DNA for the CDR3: TGTGCCAGCTCTACCCAATACAGGGCTGATGAGCAGTTCTTC.

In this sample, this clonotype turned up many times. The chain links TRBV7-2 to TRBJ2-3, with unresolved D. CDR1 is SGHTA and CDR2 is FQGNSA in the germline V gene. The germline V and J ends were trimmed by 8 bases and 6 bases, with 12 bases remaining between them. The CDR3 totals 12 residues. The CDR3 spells CASSPEVDTQYF. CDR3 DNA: TGTGCCAGCTCTCCAGAGGTTGATACGCAGTATTTT.

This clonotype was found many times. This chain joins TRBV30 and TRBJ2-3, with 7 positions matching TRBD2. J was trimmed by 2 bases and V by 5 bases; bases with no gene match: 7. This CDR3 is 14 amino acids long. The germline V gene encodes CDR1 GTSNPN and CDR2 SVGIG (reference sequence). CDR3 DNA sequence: TGTGCCTGGGGAAGGGGACTATCCACAGATACGCAGTATTTT. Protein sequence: CAWGRGLSTDTQYF.

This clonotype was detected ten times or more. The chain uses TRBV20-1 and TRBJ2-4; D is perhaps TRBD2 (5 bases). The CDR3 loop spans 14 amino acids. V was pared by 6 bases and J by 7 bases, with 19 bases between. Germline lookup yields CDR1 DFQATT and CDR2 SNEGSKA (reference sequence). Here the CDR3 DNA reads TGCAGTGCGAAGCCTCCGTTTACGGGGAACATTCAGTACTTC. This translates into CSAKPPFTGNIQYF.

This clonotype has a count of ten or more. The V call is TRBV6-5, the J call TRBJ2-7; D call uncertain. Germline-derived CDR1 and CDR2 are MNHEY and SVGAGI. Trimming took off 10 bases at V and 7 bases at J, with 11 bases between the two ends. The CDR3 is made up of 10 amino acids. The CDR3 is CANQCWEQYF. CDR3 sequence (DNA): TGTGCCAACCAGTGTTGGGAGCAGTACTTC.

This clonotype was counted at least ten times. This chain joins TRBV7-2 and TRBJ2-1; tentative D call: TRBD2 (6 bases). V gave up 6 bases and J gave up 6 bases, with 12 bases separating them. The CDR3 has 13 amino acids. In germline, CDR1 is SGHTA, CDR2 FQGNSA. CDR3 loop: CASSWSGSNEQFF. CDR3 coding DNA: TGTGCCAGCAGTTGGAGCGGGTCCAATGAGCAGTTCTTC.

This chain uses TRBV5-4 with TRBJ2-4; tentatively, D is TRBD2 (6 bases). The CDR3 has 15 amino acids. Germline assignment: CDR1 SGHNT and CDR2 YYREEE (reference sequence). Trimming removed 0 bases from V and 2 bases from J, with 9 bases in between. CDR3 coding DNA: TGTGCCAGCAGCTTGGCCGGGGGAACCAAAAACATTCAGTACTTC. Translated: CASSLAGGTKNIQYF.